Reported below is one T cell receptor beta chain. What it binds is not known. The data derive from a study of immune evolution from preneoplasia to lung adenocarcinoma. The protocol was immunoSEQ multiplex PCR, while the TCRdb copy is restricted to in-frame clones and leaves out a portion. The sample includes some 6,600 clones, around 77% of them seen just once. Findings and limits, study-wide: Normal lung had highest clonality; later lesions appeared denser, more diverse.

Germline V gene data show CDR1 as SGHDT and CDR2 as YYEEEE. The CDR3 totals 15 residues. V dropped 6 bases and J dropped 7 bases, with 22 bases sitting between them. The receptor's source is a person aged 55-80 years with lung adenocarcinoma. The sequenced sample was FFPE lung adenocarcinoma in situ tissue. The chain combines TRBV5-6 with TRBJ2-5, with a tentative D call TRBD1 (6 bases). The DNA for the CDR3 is TGTGCCAGCATCGGGGACAAACCCCAGAGCGGGACCCAGTACTTC. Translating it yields CASIGDKPQSGTQYF.